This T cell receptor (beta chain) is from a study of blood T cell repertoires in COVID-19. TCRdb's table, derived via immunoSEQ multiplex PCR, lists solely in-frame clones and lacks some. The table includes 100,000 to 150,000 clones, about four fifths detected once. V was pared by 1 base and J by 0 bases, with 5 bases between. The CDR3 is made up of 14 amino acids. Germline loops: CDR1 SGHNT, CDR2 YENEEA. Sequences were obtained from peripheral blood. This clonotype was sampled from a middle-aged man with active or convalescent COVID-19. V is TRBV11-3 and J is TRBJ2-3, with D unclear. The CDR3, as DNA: TGTGCCAGCAGCTTAGCCCCGAGCACAGATACGCAGTATTTT. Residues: CASSLAPSTDTQYF.